Below are 14 T cell receptor beta chains sequenced from a single sample in a study of T cell changes during pregnancy in multiple sclerosis. The assay was immunoSEQ multiplex PCR, and TCRdb's table has in-frame clones only and misses some. The sample records over 85,000 clones, 75% to 95% being singletons. This material consisted of peripheral blood, taken after pregnancy. These receptors came from a female donor in good health, enrolled as a control in a pregnancy study.

The chain uses TRBV7-2 and TRBJ1-2; TRBD1 agrees at 12 bases. The CDR3 extends over 12 amino acids. Germline-derived CDR1 and CDR2 are SGHTA and FQGNSA. Trimming cost V 4 bases and J 12 bases; bases outside gene matches: 3. As DNA, the CDR3 is TGTGCCAGCAGCTCCGGGACAGGGGGCCACACCTTC. Residues: CASSSGTGGHTF.

The rearrangement joins TRBV7-8 to TRBJ1-6; 10 bases line up with TRBD1. The trim removed 2 bases at V and 10 bases at J, leaving 8 bases unmatched. CDR1 and CDR2 from the germline V gene are SGHVS and FQNEAQ. The CDR3 totals 16 residues. The CDR3 DNA follows: TGTGCCAGCAGCTTAACACTGGGACAGGGGCACTCACCCCTCCACTTT. It yields the protein CASSLTLGQGHSPLHF.

The V call is TRBV28, the J call TRBJ1-2, with TRBD1 as a possible D gene (5 bases). In germline, CDR1 is MDHEN, CDR2 SYDVKM. V lost 8 bases and J 2 bases, leaving 9 bases between the germline ends. There are 12 residues in the CDR3. The CDR3 is CASGTANYGYTF. CDR3 coding DNA: TGTGCCAGCGGGACTGCGAACTATGGCTACACCTTC.

V is TRBV6-5 and J is TRBJ1-3; 8 nucleotides match TRBD1. V lost 4 bases and J lost 4; bases outside the gene matches: 6. The CDR3 covers 15 residues. Germline CDR1 and CDR2: MNHEY and SVGAGI. In DNA form, the CDR3 reads TGTGCCAGCAGTTCATATCACAGGGGGGGAAACACCATATATTTT. Its protein product is CASSSYHRGGNTIYF.

The rearrangement uses TRBV10-3 and TRBJ1-6, with D possibly TRBD1 on 5 matching bases. Looked up from germline, CDR1 is ENHRY and CDR2 is SYGVKD. The V end lost 5 bases, the J end lost 8 bases, and 13 bases lay between the germline ends. The CDR3 spans 14 residues. CDR3 region: CAISSLGADSPLHF. CDR3 DNA: TGTGCCATCAGTTCGTTAGGGGCAGATTCACCCCTCCACTTT.

CDR3 in amino acids: CASTPSQGPYYGYTF. DNA for the CDR3: TGTGCCAGCACGCCGTCCCAGGGCCCCTACTATGGCTACACCTTC. This chain connects TRBV6-6 to TRBJ1-2, with TRBD1 as a possible D gene (5 bases). Per germline, CDR1 MNHNY and CDR2 SVGAGI (reference sequence). The CDR3 spans 15 residues. The V and J ends lost 7 bases and 3 bases respectively, with 18 bases between them.

This clone was observed once. The genes are TRBV5-1 and TRBJ1-2, with 8 positions matching TRBD1. Trimming took 6 bases from V and 5 from J; bases not matched to a gene: 9. This CDR3 has 14 residues. Germline V CDR1 and CDR2: SGHRS, YFSETQ. The chain's CDR3 is CASNPQGAGYGYTF. The CDR3, as DNA: TGCGCCAGCAACCCCCAGGGGGCGGGGTATGGCTACACCTTC.

V usage is TRBV6-5 and J usage is TRBJ2-2; 11 nucleotides line up with TRBD1. This CDR3 comprises 15 residues. The germline gives CDR1 MNHEY, CDR2 SVGAGI. J was trimmed by 6 bases and V by 4 bases; bases with no gene match: 4. The CDR3 DNA is TGTGCCAGCAGTTTGGACAGGGGGCAACCCGGGGAGCTGTTTTTT. Encoded protein: CASSLDRGQPGELFF.

The table lists this clone with a count of one. CDR3: CASSRTSGDPTDTQYF. Written as DNA, the CDR3 is TGTGCCAGCAGCCGGACTAGCGGGGACCCCACAGATACGCAGTATTTT. The genes are TRBV25-1 and TRBJ2-3; 12 nucleotides match TRBD2. Germline V gene lookup returns CDR1 MGHDK and CDR2 SYGVNS. The CDR3 is 16 amino acids. V shed 6 bases, J shed 2 bases, and the junction held 6 bases outside the gene matches.

This chain links TRBV28 with TRBJ1-2, with TRBD1 matching 9 bases. The CDR3 is made up of 14 amino acids. Trimming at V came to 5 bases and at J to 2 bases, leaving 3 bases not matched to a gene. The germline V gene encodes CDR1 MDHEN and CDR2 SYDVKM. CDR3 loop: CASSPGTGNYGYTF. DNA for the CDR3: TGTGCCAGCAGTCCCGGGACAGGGAACTATGGCTACACCTTC.

This chain joins TRBV7-2 and TRBJ2-3, with 8 nucleotides matching TRBD2. The CDR3 has 17 amino acids. In germline, CDR1 is SGHTA, CDR2 FQGNSA. V lost 2 bases, J lost 4 bases, and 11 bases stayed unmatched. CDR3 residues: CASSLKVSGAPADTQYF. The CDR3 nucleotides read TGTGCCAGCAGCTTAAAGGTTAGCGGGGCCCCCGCAGATACGCAGTATTTT.

The V and J genes are TRBV2 and TRBJ1-2, with no clear D. In germline, CDR1 is SNHLY, CDR2 FYNNEI. Trimming removed 6 bases from V and 4 bases from J, with 6 bases in between. The CDR3 length is 11 residues. CDR3 coding DNA: TGTGCCAGCAGCTCTTTCTATGGCTACACCTTC. Translating gives CASSSFYGYTF.

The genes are TRBV15 and TRBJ1-1, with D uncertain. Germline V CDR1 and CDR2: LNHNV, YYDKDF (reference sequence). Trimming cost V 1 base and J 3 bases, with 12 bases left between them. The CDR3 loop spans 15 amino acids. The CDR3 DNA follows: TGTGCCACCAGCAGAGGGACTGTTGTGGACACTGAAGCTTTCTTT. Translated, it gives CATSRGTVVDTEAFF.

V is TRBV18 and J is TRBJ2-5, with 8 positions matching TRBD2. Germline V CDR1 and CDR2: KGHSH, LQKENI. The CDR3 is 15 amino acids. V shed 5 bases, J shed 4 bases, and the junction held 9 bases outside the gene matches. CDR3 sequence reads: CASSTTSDVLETQYF. The CDR3 region has the DNA TGTGCCAGCTCAACGACTAGCGATGTCCTAGAGACCCAGTACTTC. Full variable domain (outside the CDR3, taken from reference TRBV18 and TRBJ2-5): NAGVMQNPRHLVRRRGQEARLRCSPMKGHSHVYWYRQLPEEGLKFMVYLQKENIIDESGMPKERFSAEFPKEGPSILRIQQVVRGDSAAYFCASSTTSDVLETQYFGPGTRLLVL.